This T cell receptor (beta chain) emerged from a study of T-cell memory formation after mild COVID-19. Study conclusions and caveats: Contracting clones localized mainly to CM and EM when CD4+ and mainly to EMRA when CD8+.

This clonotype was seen a few times. Its antigen is undetermined. TCRdb reprocessed the 5' RACE reads via MiXCR and lists one record per CDR3 protein. The sample shows some 180,000 distinct CDR3 sequences, around 20% of them seen only once. The CDR3 sequence is 13 residues long. Germline V gene sequence: CDR1 SGHTA, CDR2 FQGNSA. With 5 bases removed from V and 3 bases from J, the gap between germline ends came to 11 bases. The V call is TRBV7-2, the J call TRBJ2-7; D is unresolved. Sequenced: PBMCs or a T cell subset sorted from them (not recorded which). The source of this sequence is a man in his late teens or twenties who had mild COVID-19 (a few samples of this study predate the infection). Cell type and time point are not known. CDR3 coding DNA: TGTGCCAGCAGCCCTCGGCAGGTCTACGAGCAGTACTTC. As protein: CASSPRQVYEQYF.